The 24 T cell receptor beta chains listed next were all sequenced from one sample in a study of T cells after posttransplantation cyclophosphamide. A marrow graft followed busulfan-fludarabine conditioning, with cyclophosphamide on days +3 and +4. TCRdb's table, derived via immunoSEQ multiplex PCR, lists solely in-frame clones and lacks some. Of under 50,000 clones listed, about nine tenths are singletons. This sample comprised PBMCs, obtained 55 to 70 days after allogeneic stem cell transplant with posttransplant cyclophosphamide. The receptors stem from a male patient between 55 and 70 years old who received an allogeneic stem cell transplant from a related donor and was CMV-positive. Some of the T cells might come from the graft donor.

The V and J genes are TRBV29-1 and TRBJ1-2; TRBD1 might be the D (5 bases). Germline V CDR1 and CDR2: SQVTM, ANQGSEA. The CDR3 contains 13 residues. The V end lost 7 bases, the J end lost 8 bases, and 20 bases lay between the germline ends. CDR3 in amino acids: CSANIGLGLGYTF. The CDR3 bases are TGCAGCGCTAACATAGGGCTGGGGCTGGGCTACACCTTC. The whole variable domain, filled in from reference TRBV29-1 and TRBJ1-2, reads SAVISQKPSRDICQRGTSLTIQCQVDSQVTMMFWYRQQPGQSLTLIATANQGSEATYESGFVIDKFPISRPNLTFSTLTVSNMSPEDSSIYLCSANIGLGLGYTFGSGTRLTVV.

The genes are TRBV11-2 and TRBJ1-6; D perhaps matches TRBD1 (5 bases). Trimming took off 5 bases at V and 8 bases at J, with 10 bases between the two ends. The CDR3 contains 13 residues. CDR1 and CDR2 (germline): SGHAT, FQNNGV. The CDR3 protein is CASSPDTYSPLHF. CDR3 DNA sequence: TGTGCCAGCAGCCCGGACACTTATTCACCCCTCCACTTT.

The V gene is TRBV6-5, the J gene TRBJ1-1; TRBD1 aligns across 8 bases. Germline CDR1 is MNHEY and CDR2 is SVGAGI. The ends lost 4 bases at V and 1 base at J; junction bases unmatched: 5. CDR3 length: 15 residues. CDR3 in DNA: TGTGCCAGCAGTTGGCAGGGGGCTACGAACACTGAAGCTTTCTTT. Translating gives CASSWQGATNTEAFF.

V and J are TRBV7-7 and TRBJ2-5; possible D gene TRBD2, 6 bases. V shed 1 base and J shed 1 base, with 10 bases lying between them. This CDR3 is built from 15 residues. In germline, CDR1 is SSHAT, CDR2 FNYEAQ (reference sequence). The CDR3 loop is CASSLGGGFQETQYF. In DNA, the CDR3 is TGTGCCAGCAGCTTAGGTGGAGGGTTCCAAGAGACCCAGTACTTC.

This sequence joins TRBV7-9 and TRBJ2-5, with 10 bases aligning to TRBD2. CDR3 size: 14 residues. The germline CDR1 and CDR2 sequences are SEHNR and FQNEAQ (reference sequence). The V segment lost 5 bases and the J segment 3 bases; nucleotides outside the gene matches: 3. This chain's CDR3 is CASSPLAGKETQYF. The DNA of the CDR3 is TGTGCCAGCAGCCCACTAGCGGGGAAAGAGACCCAGTACTTC.

This clone was seen a handful of times. The CDR3 loop is CASSDRDSRAYNEQFF. In DNA, the CDR3 is TGTGCCAGCAGTGACCGGGACAGCCGAGCCTACAATGAGCAGTTCTTC. The rearrangement joins TRBV6-4 to TRBJ2-1; TRBD1 matches 7 bases. V was clipped by 2 bases and J by 2 bases; unmatched bases: 6. CDR3 length equals 16 residues. Germline lookup yields CDR1 MRHNA and CDR2 SNTAGT.

This rearrangement joins TRBV2 to TRBJ2-7; a possible D gene is TRBD2 (5 bases). CDR1 is SNHLY and CDR2 is FYNNEI in the germline V gene. V dropped 8 bases and J dropped 7 bases, with 18 bases sitting between them. The CDR3 consists of 13 residues. In DNA, the CDR3 is TGTGCCAGCTTCACCCTCATCGGAGGAGAGCAGTACTTC. Its translation is CASFTLIGGEQYF.

V gene TRBV27 combines with J gene TRBJ2-5, with TRBD2 as a possible D gene (5 bases). From germline, CDR1 is MNHEY and CDR2 SMNVEV (reference sequence). V was pared by 4 bases and J by 5 bases, with 11 bases between. CDR3 length equals 13 residues. CDR3 coding DNA: TGTGCCAGCAGTTGGCTTGGGGAGGAGACCCAGTACTTC. This translates into CASSWLGEETQYF.

The rearrangement uses TRBV10-3 and TRBJ2-3; TRBD2 agrees at 9 bases. J was trimmed by 8 bases and V by 3 bases; bases with no gene match: 9. In germline, CDR1 is ENHRY, CDR2 SYGVKD. This CDR3 has 15 residues. CDR3 loop: CAISEVASGDVTQYF. CDR3 nucleotide sequence: TGTGCCATCAGTGAAGTAGCTAGCGGGGACGTTACGCAGTATTTT.

The chain carries TRBV5-1 and TRBJ2-3, with 9 bases fitting TRBD1. V trimming: 0 bases; J trimming: 4 bases; junction bases outside the gene matches: 9. The germline gives CDR1 SGHRS, CDR2 YFSETQ. CDR3 size: 17 residues. The CDR3 here is CASSLERQGVVADTQYF. Written as DNA, the CDR3 is TGCGCCAGCAGCTTGGAGCGACAGGGGGTTGTCGCAGATACGCAGTATTTT.

The chain employs TRBV5-5 and TRBJ2-7, with D maybe TRBD1 (5 bases). The CDR3 is made up of 15 amino acids. V lost 3 bases to trimming and J lost 3 bases, with 16 bases between them. Germline V gives CDR1 SGHKS, CDR2 YYEKEE (reference sequence). The CDR3 DNA follows: TGTGCCAGCAGCTCTGGCCGACAGAATCTCTACGAGCAGTACTTC. This translates into CASSSGRQNLYEQYF.

This chain connects TRBV6-4 to TRBJ1-5, with 7 bases matching TRBD1. Germline CDR1 reads MRHNA; CDR2 reads SNTAGT. The J segment lost 4 bases and the V segment lost 2 bases, leaving 5 bases of the junction unmatched. The CDR3 covers 15 residues. CDR3 region: CASSDGTEGNQPQHF. CDR3 nucleotides: TGTGCCAGCAGTGACGGGACAGAGGGGAATCAGCCCCAGCATTTT.

The rearrangement links TRBV12-5 to TRBJ1-6; tentatively, D is TRBD1 (5 bases). The CDR3 has 17 residues. The germline V gene encodes CDR1 LGHNT and CDR2 FRNRAP. V lost 6 bases and J 0 bases, leaving 15 bases between the germline ends. The CDR3: CASGRLRDYSYNSPLHF. CDR3 coding DNA: TGTGCTAGTGGGAGGCTCAGGGACTACTCCTATAATTCACCCCTCCACTTT. The variable domain in full, completed from reference TRBV12-5 and TRBJ1-6, reads DARVTQTPRHKVTEMGQEVTMRCQPILGHNTVFWYRQTMMQGLELLAYFRNRAPLDDSGMPKDRFSAEMPDATLATLKIQPSEPRDSAVYFCASGRLRDYSYNSPLHFGNGTRLTVT.

V and J are TRBV5-6 and TRBJ2-1; D is perhaps TRBD1 (6 bases). This CDR3 region has 14 residues. V was trimmed by 4 bases and J by 8 bases, leaving 16 bases between them. Germline V CDR1 and CDR2: SGHDT, YYEEEE. The CDR3 loop reads CASSGGYWHDEQFF. CDR3 in DNA: TGTGCCAGCAGCGGGGGCTACTGGCACGATGAGCAGTTCTTC.

J is TRBJ1-2 and V is TRBV7-2; D ambiguous. Deletions cut 5 bases from V and 5 bases from J, with 12 bases between. Looked up from germline, CDR1 is SGHTA and CDR2 is FQGNSA. CDR3 size: 13 residues. This CDR3 is CASSLVQNYGYTF. CDR3 in DNA: TGTGCCAGCAGCCTGGTACAGAATTATGGCTACACCTTC.

This clone occurred once. The rearrangement links TRBV18 to TRBJ1-1, with D perhaps TRBD1 (6 bases). Germline V CDR1 and CDR2: KGHSH, LQKENI. This CDR3 has 16 residues. V dropped 2 bases and J dropped 5 bases, with 18 bases sitting between them. The CDR3 spells CASSPSVAGVGTEAFF. The CDR3 bases are TGTGCCAGCTCACCAAGTGTTGCAGGGGTGGGAACTGAAGCTTTCTTT.

The rearrangement joins TRBV4-2 to TRBJ2-7; 12 nucleotides line up with TRBD2. The CDR3 loop spans 15 amino acids. Germline CDR1 and CDR2: LGHNA and YNFKEQ. The V and J ends lost 2 bases and 5 bases, in that order; junction bases with no gene match: 4. DNA of the CDR3: TGTGCCAGCAGCCAACAACTAGCGGGGGGCCACGAGCAGTACTTC. This codes for CASSQQLAGGHEQYF.

V gene TRBV10-3 combines with J gene TRBJ1-1; 7 bases map to TRBD1. The CDR3 is 16 residues long. CDR1 ENHRY and CDR2 SYGVKD come from the germline V gene. V gave up 10 bases and J gave up 1 base; unmatched junction bases: 15. The CDR3 protein is CATTPGTAKQNTEAFF. The DNA for the CDR3 is TGTGCCACAACCCCGGGGACAGCGAAGCAGAACACTGAAGCTTTCTTT.

The chain carries TRBV14 and TRBJ1-2, with D maybe TRBD1 (6 bases). Trimming removed 2 bases from V and 4 bases from J, with 14 bases in between. This CDR3 contains 15 residues. CDR1 SGHDN and CDR2 FVKESK come from the germline V gene. In DNA form, the CDR3 reads TGTGCCAGCAGCCAATTCCAGGGGCTTGCCTATGGCTACACCTTC. As protein: CASSQFQGLAYGYTF.

The genes are TRBV2 and TRBJ1-4; 12 bases line up with TRBD1. The CDR3 has 15 amino acids. Trimming cost V 4 bases and J 8 bases; bases outside gene matches: 5. The germline gives CDR1 SNHLY, CDR2 FYNNEI. This chain's CDR3 is CASSAGQGAGEKLFF. The DNA for the CDR3 is TGTGCCAGCAGTGCGGGACAGGGGGCGGGGGAAAAACTGTTTTTT. Full variable domain (remainder filled in from reference TRBV2 and TRBJ1-4): EPEVTQTPSHQVTQMGQEVILRCVPISNHLYFYWYRQILGQKVEFLVSFYNNEISEKSEIFDDQFSVERPDGSNFTLKIRSTKLEDSAMYFCASSAGQGAGEKLFFGSGTQLSVL.

The chain couples TRBV4-1 to TRBJ1-2; 7 bases line up with TRBD1. Trimming took 2 bases from V and 4 from J; bases not matched to a gene: 7. The CDR3 is 15 residues long. Germline CDR1 and CDR2: MGHRA and YSYEKL. The CDR3 sequence: CASSQTPGQRYGYTF. For the CDR3, the DNA is TGCGCCAGCAGCCAAACACCGGGACAGCGCTATGGCTACACCTTC.

The chain has TRBV4-1 and TRBJ2-1, with 7 bases lining up with TRBD1. Germline CDR1 reads MGHRA; CDR2 reads YSYEKL. The CDR3 covers 15 residues. J lost 0 bases, V lost 4 bases, and 3 bases had no gene match. CDR3 DNA sequence: TGCGCCAGCAGCCCCAGGGACAGCTCCTACAATGAGCAGTTCTTC. It yields the protein CASSPRDSSYNEQFF.

This rearrangement joins TRBV4-1 to TRBJ1-2, with D possibly matching TRBD1 (6 bases). Between the trimmed V and J ends, which lost 1 base and 1 base, there was a span of 16 bases. The germline V gene has CDR1 MGHRA and CDR2 YSYEKL. The CDR3 is 17 residues long. CDR3 residues: CASSQVLVPGDNYGYTF. DNA of the CDR3: TGCGCCAGCAGCCAAGTTTTAGTACCAGGGGATAACTATGGCTACACCTTC.

Only one count was recorded for this clone. The chain's CDR3 is CAWSASPRGGYTF. CDR3 bases: TGTGCCTGGAGTGCGTCCCCACGTGGCGGCTACACCTTC. This rearrangement joins TRBV30 to TRBJ1-2, with D unclear. CDR1 GTSNPN and CDR2 SVGIG come from the germline V gene (reference sequence). V gave up 1 base and J gave up 8 bases, with 14 bases separating them. This CDR3 spans 13 amino acids.